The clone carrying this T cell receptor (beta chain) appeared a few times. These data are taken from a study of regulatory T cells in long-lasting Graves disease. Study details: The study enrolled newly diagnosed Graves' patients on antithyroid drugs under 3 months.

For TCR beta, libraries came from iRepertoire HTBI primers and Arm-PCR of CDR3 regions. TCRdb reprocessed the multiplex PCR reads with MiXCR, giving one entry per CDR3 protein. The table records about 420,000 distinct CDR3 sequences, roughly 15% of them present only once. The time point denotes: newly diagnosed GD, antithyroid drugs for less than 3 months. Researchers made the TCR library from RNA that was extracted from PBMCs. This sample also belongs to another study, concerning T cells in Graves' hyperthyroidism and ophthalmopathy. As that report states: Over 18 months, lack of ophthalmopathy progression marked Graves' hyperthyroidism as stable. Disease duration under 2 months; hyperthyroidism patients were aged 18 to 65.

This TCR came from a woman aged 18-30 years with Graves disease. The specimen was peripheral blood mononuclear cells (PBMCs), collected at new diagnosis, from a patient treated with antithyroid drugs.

The CDR3 protein is CASSYWTGQGEQYF. CDR3 DNA: TGCGCCAGCAGCTACTGGACAGGTCAAGGCGAGCAGTACTTC. The chain couples TRBV5-1 to TRBJ2-7; TRBD1 agrees at 7 bases. The CDR3 has 14 amino acids. V lost 3 bases, J lost 6 bases, and 9 bases stayed unmatched. CDR1 and CDR2 from the germline V gene are SGHRS and YFSETQ.